This T cell receptor (beta chain) stems from a study of CD4+ T cells in melanoma. Study outcomes and limitations: In melanoma, neoantigen-specific CD4+ T cells reportedly differed in differentiation state.

Worth noting for this clone: Its target is not known.

Sequencing used immunoSEQ multiplex PCR; TCRdb keeps in-frame clones, though not all of them. The sample records around 110,000 clones, about 92% being singletons. The source is a human donor with melanoma. Sequencing used peripheral blood.

The CDR3 reads CASSQERVFAYEQYF. CDR3 nucleotide sequence: TGCGCCAGCAGCCAAGAGCGTGTTTTTGCGTACGAGCAGTACTTC. V usage is TRBV4-3 and J usage is TRBJ2-7; D call uncertain. CDR3 size: 15 residues. Between the trimmed V and J ends, which lost 0 bases and 4 bases, there was a span of 13 bases. Per the germline V gene, CDR1 is LGHNA and CDR2 is YSLEER.